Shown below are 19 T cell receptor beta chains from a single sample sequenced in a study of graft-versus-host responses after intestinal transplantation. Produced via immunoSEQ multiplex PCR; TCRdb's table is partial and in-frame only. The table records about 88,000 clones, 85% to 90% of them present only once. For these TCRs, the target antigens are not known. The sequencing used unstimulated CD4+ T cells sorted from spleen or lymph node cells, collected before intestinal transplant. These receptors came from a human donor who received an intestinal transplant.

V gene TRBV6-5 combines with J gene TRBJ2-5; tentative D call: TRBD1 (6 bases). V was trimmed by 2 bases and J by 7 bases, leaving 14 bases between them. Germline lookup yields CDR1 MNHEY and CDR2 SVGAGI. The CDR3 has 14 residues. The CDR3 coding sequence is TGTGCCAGCAGTTACCCCGACAGGCCGGGGACCCAGTACTTC. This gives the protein CASSYPDRPGTQYF.

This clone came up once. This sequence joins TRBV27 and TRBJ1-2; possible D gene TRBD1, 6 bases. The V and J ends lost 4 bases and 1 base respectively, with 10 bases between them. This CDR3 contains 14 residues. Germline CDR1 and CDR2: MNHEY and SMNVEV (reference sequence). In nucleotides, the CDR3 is TGTGCCAGCAGTTCAGACAGGTTTAACTATGGCTACACCTTC. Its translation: CASSSDRFNYGYTF.

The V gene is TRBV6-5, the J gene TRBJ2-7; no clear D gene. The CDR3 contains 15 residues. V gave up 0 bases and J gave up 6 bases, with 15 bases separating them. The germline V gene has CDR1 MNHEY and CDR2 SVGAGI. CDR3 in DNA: TGTGCCAGCAGTTACTCGAATCTGGCGACTGCCGAGCAGTACTTC. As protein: CASSYSNLATAEQYF.

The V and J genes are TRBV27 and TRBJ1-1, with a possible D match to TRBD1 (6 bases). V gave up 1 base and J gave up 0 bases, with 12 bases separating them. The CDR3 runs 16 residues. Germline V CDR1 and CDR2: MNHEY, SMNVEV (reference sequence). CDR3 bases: TGTGCCAGCAGTTTATGGAAGGGGGTCATGAACACTGAAGCTTTCTTT. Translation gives CASSLWKGVMNTEAFF.

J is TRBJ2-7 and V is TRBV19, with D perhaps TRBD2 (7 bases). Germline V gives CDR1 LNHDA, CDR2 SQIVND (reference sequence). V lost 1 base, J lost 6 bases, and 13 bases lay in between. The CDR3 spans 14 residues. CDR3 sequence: CASSIVGGLSEQYF. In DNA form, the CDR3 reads TGTGCCAGTAGTATAGTAGGGGGACTATCCGAGCAGTACTTC.

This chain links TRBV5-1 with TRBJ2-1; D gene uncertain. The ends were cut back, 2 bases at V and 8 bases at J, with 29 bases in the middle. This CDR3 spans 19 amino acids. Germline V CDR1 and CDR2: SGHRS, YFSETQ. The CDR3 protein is CASSLTQIFGGALMDEQFF. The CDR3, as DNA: TGCGCCAGCAGCTTAACACAAATTTTCGGCGGCGCGCTAATGGATGAGCAGTTCTTC.

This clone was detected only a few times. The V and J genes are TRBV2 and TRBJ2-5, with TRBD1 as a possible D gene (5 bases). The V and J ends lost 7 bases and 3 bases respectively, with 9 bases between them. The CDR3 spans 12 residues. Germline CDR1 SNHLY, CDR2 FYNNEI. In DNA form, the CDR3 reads TGTGCCAGCACCCAGACAGAAGAGACCCAGTACTTC. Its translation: CASTQTEETQYF.

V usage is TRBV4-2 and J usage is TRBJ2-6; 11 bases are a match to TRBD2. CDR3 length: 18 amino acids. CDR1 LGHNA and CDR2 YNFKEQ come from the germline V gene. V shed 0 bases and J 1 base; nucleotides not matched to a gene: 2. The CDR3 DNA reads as TGTGCCAGCAGCCAAGAACTAGCGGGGGCTTCTGGGGCCAACGTCCTGACTTTC. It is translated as CASSQELAGASGANVLTF.

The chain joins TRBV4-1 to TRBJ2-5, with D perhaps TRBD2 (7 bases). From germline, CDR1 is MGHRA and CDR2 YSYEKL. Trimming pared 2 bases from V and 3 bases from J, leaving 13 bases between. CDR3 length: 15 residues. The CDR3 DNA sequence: TGCGCCAGCAGCCAACCAAGGGGGGGGGAAGAGACCCAGTACTTC. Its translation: CASSQPRGGEETQYF.

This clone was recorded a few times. In nucleotides, the CDR3 is TGTGCCAGCACCACAGGGATGAACACTGAAGCTTTCTTT. Translation gives CASTTGMNTEAFF. The chain has TRBV7-6 and TRBJ1-1, with D possibly TRBD1 on 6 matching bases. V lost 7 bases and J lost 0, with 9 bases in between. Germline V lookup: CDR1 SGHVS, CDR2 FNYEAQ. The CDR3 extends over 13 amino acids.

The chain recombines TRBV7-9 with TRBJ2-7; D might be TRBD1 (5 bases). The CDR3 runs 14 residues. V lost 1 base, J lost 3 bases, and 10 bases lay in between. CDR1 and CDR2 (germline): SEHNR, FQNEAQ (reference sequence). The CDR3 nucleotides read TGTGCCAGCAGCTTAGGGGGCAACGGCTACGAGCAGTACTTC. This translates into CASSLGGNGYEQYF.

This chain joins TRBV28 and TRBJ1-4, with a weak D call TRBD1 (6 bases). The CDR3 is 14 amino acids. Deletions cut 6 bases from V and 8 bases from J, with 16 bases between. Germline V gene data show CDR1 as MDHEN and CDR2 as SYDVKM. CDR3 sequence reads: CASRVQGRNEKLFF. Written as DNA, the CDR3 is TGTGCCAGCAGGGTACAGGGCCGGAACGAAAAACTGTTTTTT.

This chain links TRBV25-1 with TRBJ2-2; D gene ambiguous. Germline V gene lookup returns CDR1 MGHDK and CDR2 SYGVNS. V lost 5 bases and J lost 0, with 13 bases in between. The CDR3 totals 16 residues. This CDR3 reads CASSLGSHTNTGELFF. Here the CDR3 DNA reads TGTGCCAGCAGTCTAGGCAGCCACACGAACACCGGGGAGCTGTTTTTT.

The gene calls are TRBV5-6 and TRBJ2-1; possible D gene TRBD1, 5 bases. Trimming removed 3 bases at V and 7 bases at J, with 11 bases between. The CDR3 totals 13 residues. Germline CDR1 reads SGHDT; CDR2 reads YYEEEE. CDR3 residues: CASSWGPENEQFF. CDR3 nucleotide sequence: TGTGCCAGCAGCTGGGGCCCCGAGAATGAGCAGTTCTTC.

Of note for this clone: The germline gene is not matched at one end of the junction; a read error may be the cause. CDR3 region: CSVGPGTAAFF. The DNA for the CDR3 is TGCAGCGTTGGTCCGGGGACTGCAGCTTTCTTT. The chain recombines TRBV29-1 with TRBJ1-1, with D tentatively TRBD1 (5 bases). The CDR3 has 11 residues. The V gene's germline CDR1 is SQVTM and CDR2 ANQGSEA.

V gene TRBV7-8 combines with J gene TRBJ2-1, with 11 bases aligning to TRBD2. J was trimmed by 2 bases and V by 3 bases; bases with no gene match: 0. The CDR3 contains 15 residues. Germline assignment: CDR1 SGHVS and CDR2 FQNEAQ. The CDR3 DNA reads TGTGCCAGCAGCTTGGGACTAGCGGCCTACAATGAGCAGTTCTTC. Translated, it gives CASSLGLAAYNEQFF.

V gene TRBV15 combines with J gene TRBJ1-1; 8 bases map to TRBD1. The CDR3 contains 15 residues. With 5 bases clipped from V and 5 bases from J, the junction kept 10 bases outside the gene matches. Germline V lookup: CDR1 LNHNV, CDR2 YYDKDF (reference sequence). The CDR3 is CATSLGTGFRTEAFF. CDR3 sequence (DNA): TGTGCCACCAGCCTGGGGACAGGATTTCGAACTGAAGCTTTCTTT.

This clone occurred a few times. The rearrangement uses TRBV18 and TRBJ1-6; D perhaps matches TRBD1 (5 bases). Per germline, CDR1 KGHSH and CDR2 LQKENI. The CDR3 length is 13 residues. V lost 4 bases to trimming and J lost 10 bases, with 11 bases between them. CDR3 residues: CASSLTGESPLHF. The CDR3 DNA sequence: TGTGCCAGCTCACTAACGGGGGAATCACCCCTCCACTTT.

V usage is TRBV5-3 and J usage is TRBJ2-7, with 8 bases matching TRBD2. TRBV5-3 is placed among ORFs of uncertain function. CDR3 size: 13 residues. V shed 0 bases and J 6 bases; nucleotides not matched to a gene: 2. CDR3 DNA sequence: TGTGCCAGAAGCTTGGCGGGGGGGATCGAGCAGTACTTC. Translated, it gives CARSLAGGIEQYF.